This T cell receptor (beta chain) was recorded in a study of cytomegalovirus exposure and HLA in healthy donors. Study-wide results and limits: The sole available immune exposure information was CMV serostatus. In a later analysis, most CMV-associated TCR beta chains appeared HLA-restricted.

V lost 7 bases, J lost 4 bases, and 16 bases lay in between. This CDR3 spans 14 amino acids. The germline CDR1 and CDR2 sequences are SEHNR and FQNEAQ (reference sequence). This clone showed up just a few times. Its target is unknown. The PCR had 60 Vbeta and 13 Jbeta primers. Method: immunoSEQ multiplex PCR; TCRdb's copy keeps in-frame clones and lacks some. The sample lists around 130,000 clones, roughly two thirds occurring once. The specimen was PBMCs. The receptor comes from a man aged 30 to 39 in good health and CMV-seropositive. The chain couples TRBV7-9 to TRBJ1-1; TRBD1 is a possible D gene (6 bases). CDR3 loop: CASTDTGPATEAFF. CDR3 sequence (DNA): TGTGCCAGCACTGATACAGGGCCGGCCACTGAAGCTTTCTTT.